The 32 T cell receptor beta chains below were found in one sample sequenced in a study of blood T cells in healthy people across ages. With a J-beta primer mix and a sample-barcoded 5' primer, a second PCR ran about 7 to 12 cycles. In TCRdb, the 5' RACE reads were re-called with MiXCR into one record per CDR3 protein. Counted here are 700,000 to 800,000 distinct CDR3 sequences, more than 40% occurring once; the ten biggest clones make up 20% to 25%. The specimen sequenced was blood. The receptors were sampled from a woman aged 55-69 years in good health.

The chain is built from TRBV3-1 and TRBJ1-5; D is uncertain. Germline CDR1 reads LGHDT; CDR2 reads YNNKEL (reference sequence). Trimming stripped 1 base from V and 5 bases from J, with 9 bases between. There are 14 residues in the CDR3. CDR3 region: CASSQGSSDQPQHF. CDR3 coding DNA: TGTGCCAGCAGCCAAGGGTCCAGTGATCAGCCCCAGCATTTT.

This clonotype was seen repeatedly, ten times or more. The V call is TRBV10-3, the J call TRBJ2-4; no clear D gene. There are 15 residues in the CDR3. Germline V gene sequence: CDR1 ENHRY, CDR2 SYGVKD. V shed 2 bases and J shed 7 bases, with 15 bases lying between them. CDR3 DNA: TGTGCCATCAGTGAGGCCGATTTAGCTGGTAACATTCAGTACTTC. Translating it yields CAISEADLAGNIQYF.

Regarding this clonotype: At one end, the junction sequence differs from germline, possibly due to a read error. The V and J genes are TRBV10-1 and TRBJ1-2; 7 bases align to TRBD1. The CDR3 totals 13 residues. The germline CDR1 and CDR2 sequences are WNHNN and SYGVQD (reference sequence). CDR3 nucleotides: TGCGTCAGCAGTGACAGACAGGGTGGTGGCTACACCTTC. Translating it yields CVSSDRQGGGYTF.

There are a few counts of this clonotype. The genes are TRBV20-1 and TRBJ1-5, with D unresolved. The CDR3 spans 14 residues. With 2 bases removed from V and 0 bases from J, the gap between germline ends came to 8 bases. Per germline, CDR1 DFQATT and CDR2 SNEGSKA (reference sequence). Here the CDR3 DNA reads TGCAGTGCTAGACCAGACCATAGCAATCAGCCCCAGCATTTT. Its protein product is CSARPDHSNQPQHF.

This clonotype appeared a few times. The V gene is TRBV29-1, the J gene TRBJ2-5; TRBD1 agrees at 7 bases. The germline gives CDR1 SQVTM, CDR2 ANQGSEA. After removal of 4 bases from V and 11 bases from J, the junction contained 10 bases not matched to a gene. The length of the CDR3 is 12 residues. Written as DNA, the CDR3 is TGCAGCGTTGGACAGGGCAGCAACGTGCAGTACTTC. This sequence encodes CSVGQGSNVQYF.

This clonotype was seen more than once but under ten times. V gene TRBV12-3 or TRBV12-4 combines with J gene TRBJ2-5; 7 positions agree with TRBD1. The ends lost 6 bases at V and 3 bases at J; junction bases unmatched: 7. The CDR3 sequence is 14 residues long. CDR3 DNA sequence: TGTGCCAGCAGGCCACCTGACAGGGAAGAGACCCAGTACTTC. Translated, it gives CASRPPDREETQYF.

This chain uses TRBV10-3 with TRBJ2-3; D may be TRBD1 (5 bases). The CDR3 is 14 residues long. Per the germline V gene, CDR1 is ENHRY and CDR2 is SYGVKD. Trimming took off 5 bases at V and 6 bases at J, with 15 bases between the two ends. The CDR3 loop is CAISNTPGSDTQYF. The CDR3 coding sequence is TGTGCCATCAGTAACACGCCAGGGTCTGATACGCAGTATTTT.

This chain uses TRBV7-2 with TRBJ1-1; TRBD1 might be the D (5 bases). Germline CDR1 SGHTA, CDR2 FQGNSA. The CDR3 runs 13 residues. V lost 3 bases and J lost 11, with 16 bases in between. The CDR3 loop reads CASSFPSGRSAFF. DNA of the CDR3: TGTGCCAGCAGCTTTCCTTCAGGGAGATCGGCTTTCTTT.

CDR3 loop: CASSAPFGTDEAFF. The CDR3 DNA is TGCGCCAGCAGCGCACCTTTCGGGACAGATGAAGCTTTCTTT. The J gene is TRBJ1-1, the V gene TRBV5-1, with TRBD1 matching 7 bases. CDR3 size: 14 residues. Trimming cost V 4 bases and J 7 bases; bases outside gene matches: 10. The V gene's germline CDR1 is SGHRS and CDR2 YFSETQ.

The count of this clonotype is one. A much more abundant neighbour one base away suggests this may be a read error. V is TRBV24-1 and J is TRBJ2-5, with unresolved D. This CDR3 has 13 amino acids. V shed 3 bases and J shed 11 bases, with 15 bases lying between them. CDR1 and CDR2 from the germline V gene are KGHDR and SFDVKD. CDR3 sequence (DNA): TGTGCCACCAGTGATCGCGGATACAATGAGCAGTACTTC. As protein: CATSDRGYNEQYF.

The chain recombines TRBV15 with TRBJ2-5, with a possible D match to TRBD1 (6 bases). From germline, CDR1 is LNHNV and CDR2 YYDKDF (reference sequence). CDR3 length equals 12 residues. The CDR3: CAVTGTQETQYF. The CDR3 coding sequence is TGTGCGGTAACCGGGACACAAGAGACCCAGTACTTC. The full variable domain, in which reference TRBV15 and TRBJ2-5 provide the parts outside the CDR3, is DAMVIQNPRYQVTQFGKPVTLSCSQTLNHNVMYWYQQKSSQAPKLLFHYYDKDFNNEADTPDNFQSRRPNTSFCFLDIRSPGLGDTAMYLCAVTGTQETQYFGPGTRLLVL.

This chain links TRBV7-6 with TRBJ2-7; 8 bases match TRBD2. The CDR3 has 16 residues. The germline gives CDR1 SGHVS, CDR2 FNYEAQ. The trim removed 4 bases at V and 2 bases at J, leaving 10 bases unmatched. The CDR3 DNA reads as TGTGCCAGCAGCTCGAATAGCGGGACGAGCCCCTACGAGCAGTACTTC. This gives the protein CASSSNSGTSPYEQYF. The entire variable domain, with the rest obtained from reference TRBV7-6 and TRBJ2-7, is as follows: GAGVSQSPRYKVTKRGQDVALRCDPISGHVSLYWYRQALGQGPEFLTYFNYEAQQDKSGLPNDRFSAERPEGSISTLTIQRTEQRDSAMYRCASSSNSGTSPYEQYFGPGTRLTVT.

This sequence joins TRBV20-1 and TRBJ2-7; the match to TRBD2 covers 8 bases. The CDR3 extends over 12 amino acids. V dropped 7 bases and J dropped 7; count of bases not matched to a gene: 9. Germline-derived CDR1 and CDR2 are DFQATT and SNEGSKA (reference sequence). The DNA of the CDR3 is TGCAGTGAACTAGCGGTTTGGGATGAGCAGTACTTC. This sequence encodes CSELAVWDEQYF.

This clonotype was counted between two and nine times. V is TRBV5-6 and J is TRBJ2-7, with TRBD2 matching over 7 bases. Near its end, the DNA agrees better with TRBJ2-5, so the J call may be wrong. The CDR3 consists of 15 residues. The germline gives CDR1 SGHDT, CDR2 YYEEEE. This CDR3 reads CASSLFYAGEETQYF. As DNA, the CDR3 is TGTGCCAGCAGCTTATTCTATGCGGGGGAGGAGACCCAGTACTTC.

The chain is built from TRBV6-5 and TRBJ2-3; D remains ambiguous. The V gene's germline CDR1 is MNHEY and CDR2 SVGAGI. Trimming cost V 2 bases and J 5 bases, with 11 bases left between them. CDR3 size: 14 residues. CDR3 sequence: CASSYALKGDTQYF. The CDR3 coding sequence is TGTGCCAGCAGTTACGCGTTAAAGGGAGATACGCAGTATTTT.

This clonotype was counted at least ten times. The chain has TRBV10-3 and TRBJ2-3, with D unresolved. This CDR3 region has 14 residues. V lost 0 bases, J lost 2 bases, and 6 bases lay in between. Germline CDR1 and CDR2: ENHRY and SYGVKD. The CDR3 protein is CAISESEFTDTQYF. In DNA, the CDR3 is TGTGCCATCAGTGAGTCTGAATTCACAGATACGCAGTATTTT.

The chain uses TRBV4-2 and TRBJ2-3; 9 bases line up with TRBD2. The J segment lost 2 bases and the V segment lost 1 base, leaving 7 bases of the junction unmatched. The CDR3 runs to 17 residues. In germline, CDR1 is LGHNA, CDR2 YNFKEQ. The CDR3 spells CASSQGSRTSATDTQYF. Written as DNA, the CDR3 is TGTGCCAGCAGCCAAGGGAGCAGGACTAGCGCCACAGATACGCAGTATTTT.

In the case of this clonotype: A single base separates this from a much larger clone, so it may be a read error. This sequence joins TRBV10-3 and TRBJ2-7, with no clear D. Matching the DNA end better, TRBJ2-5 makes the J call doubtful. This CDR3 region has 11 residues. The germline V gene has CDR1 ENHRY and CDR2 SYGVKD. This CDR3 is CAISEKATQYF. The DNA of the CDR3 is TGTGCCATCAGCGAAAAAGCGACCCAGTACTTC.

In this sample, this clonotype turned up many times. The J gene is TRBJ2-3, the V gene TRBV4-3; the match to TRBD2 covers 12 bases. J lost 3 bases, V lost 3 bases, and 10 bases had no gene match. Germline V gene data show CDR1 as LGHNA and CDR2 as YSLEER. This CDR3 spans 18 amino acids. The CDR3 DNA is TGCGCCAGCAGCCAGAATCCCCGGACTAGCGGGACGACAGATACGCAGTATTTT. It codes for CASSQNPRTSGTTDTQYF.

The chain combines TRBV2 with TRBJ2-2; D may be TRBD1 (7 bases). Trimming took off 1 base at V and 0 bases at J, with 15 bases between the two ends. This CDR3 is 18 amino acids long. CDR1 and CDR2 (germline): SNHLY, FYNNEI. CDR3 nucleotides: TGTGCCAGCAGTGAAGATAAGGAGGGGGCGCCGAACACCGGGGAGCTGTTTTTT. Its protein product is CASSEDKEGAPNTGELFF.

This chain uses TRBV5-1 with TRBJ1-2; the D gene is possibly TRBD1 (6 bases). This CDR3 is 15 amino acids long. The germline CDR1 and CDR2 sequences are SGHRS and YFSETQ. V was cut by 0 bases and J by 7 bases, with 16 bases left in between. The CDR3 sequence is CASSLDGRPDSGYTF. The CDR3 DNA reads as TGCGCCAGCAGCTTGGACGGCAGGCCGGACAGTGGCTACACCTTC.

This clonotype was counted between two and nine times. The rearrangement uses TRBV6-2 or TRBV6-3 and TRBJ1-5; D call uncertain. Per the germline V gene, CDR1 is MNHEY and CDR2 is SVGEGT. V was shortened by 2 bases and J by 0 bases, with 5 bases between the two germline ends. The CDR3 has 14 amino acids. CDR3 sequence (DNA): TGTGCCAGCAGTTACGGGTATAGCAATCAGCCCCAGCATTTT. Translation: CASSYGYSNQPQHF.

This chain connects TRBV15 to TRBJ2-1; D remains ambiguous. The CDR3 extends over 15 amino acids. The V end lost 3 bases, the J end lost 4 bases, and 13 bases lay between the germline ends. Germline CDR1 is LNHNV and CDR2 is YYDKDF (reference sequence). The CDR3 loop is CATSSPLVGYNEQFF. CDR3 DNA sequence: TGTGCCACCAGCAGCCCCTTGGTAGGGTACAATGAGCAGTTCTTC.

This clonotype was detected only a few times. The CDR3 loop reads CASSSFQFYGYTF. CDR3 coding DNA: TGCGCCAGCAGCTCGTTTCAGTTCTATGGCTACACCTTC. V gene TRBV5-1 combines with J gene TRBJ1-2; unclear D gene. Germline-derived CDR1 and CDR2 are SGHRS and YFSETQ. The CDR3 length is 13 residues. V dropped 3 bases and J dropped 4 bases, with 10 bases sitting between them.

This chain connects TRBV20-1 to TRBJ2-7; 7 bases line up with TRBD1. V lost 3 bases to trimming and J lost 7 bases; unmatched junction nucleotides: 24. This CDR3 has 18 residues. The germline V gene encodes CDR1 DFQATT and CDR2 SNEGSKA (reference sequence). The CDR3 DNA reads as TGCAGTGCTAGGGAACAGGGGCGCTCCCCGAGCTCCTACAATGAGCAGTACTTC. Encoded protein: CSAREQGRSPSSYNEQYF.

This clonotype was seen a handful of times. This rearrangement joins TRBV28 to TRBJ2-7, with 9 bases matching TRBD2. The germline CDR1 and CDR2 sequences are MDHEN and SYDVKM. The length of the CDR3 is 14 residues. V was pared by 1 base and J by 5 bases, with 3 bases of the junction left unmatched. The CDR3 region is CASSLLAGVNEQYF. The CDR3 nucleotides read TGTGCCAGCAGTTTATTAGCGGGAGTAAACGAGCAGTACTTC. Combining the CDR3 with reference TRBV28 and TRBJ2-7 gives the whole variable domain DVKVTQSSRYLVKRTGEKVFLECVQDMDHENMFWYRQDPGLGLRLIYFSYDVKMKEKGDIPEGYSVSREKKERFSLILESASTNQTSMYLCASSLLAGVNEQYFGPGTRLTVT.

The chain carries TRBV20-1 and TRBJ2-1, with a tentative D call TRBD1 (6 bases). V was clipped by 5 bases and J by 9 bases, with 17 bases between them. Germline loops: CDR1 DFQATT, CDR2 SNEGSKA (reference sequence). The CDR3 is 13 residues long. CDR3 sequence reads: CSASNPGQIEQFF. Written as DNA, the CDR3 is TGCAGTGCTTCTAACCCGGGACAAATTGAGCAGTTCTTC.

The V call is TRBV2, the J call TRBJ2-1, with TRBD1 matching over 8 bases. The junction had 12 bases not matched to a gene; V was cut back by 6 bases and J by 8 bases. This CDR3 is 15 amino acids long. Looked up from germline, CDR1 is SNHLY and CDR2 is FYNNEI. The CDR3 spells CASRFDRGSGDEQFF. CDR3 coding DNA: TGTGCCAGCAGGTTTGACAGGGGTAGTGGGGATGAGCAGTTCTTC.

Of note for this clonotype: Given a much more abundant clone one base away, this may be a read error. This chain links TRBV13 with TRBJ2-4, with TRBD2 as a possible D gene (6 bases). The end of the DNA fits TRBJ2-7 better, so the J call may be wrong. The germline gives CDR1 PRHDT, CDR2 FYEKMQ (reference sequence). The CDR3 spans 14 residues. DNA for the CDR3: TGTGCCAGCAGCGTAGGGGACTTTGCCTACGAGCAGTACTTC. Translated: CASSVGDFAYEQYF.

The chain combines TRBV12-5 with TRBJ2-5, with 8 positions matching TRBD2. Germline CDR1 is LGHNT and CDR2 is FRNRAP. Trimming at V came to 1 base and at J to 3 bases, leaving 10 bases not matched to a gene. This CDR3 comprises 17 residues. CDR3 sequence: CASGLGISGETKETQYF. CDR3 nucleotide sequence: TGTGCTAGTGGTTTGGGTATTAGCGGGGAAACTAAAGAGACCCAGTACTTC.

The rearrangement links TRBV20-1 to TRBJ1-2; weak D call: TRBD1 (5 bases). The CDR3 contains 13 residues. The germline gives CDR1 DFQATT, CDR2 SNEGSKA (reference sequence). The germline V and J ends were trimmed by 6 bases and 2 bases, with 13 bases remaining between them. The CDR3 nucleotides read TGCAGTGCCCCCCGGGACGGCAACTATGGCTACACCTTC. Amino acids: CSAPRDGNYGYTF.

This clonotype came up many times. The CDR3 bases are TGTGCCAGCAGACATCGGGGGAACTCCTACAATGAGCAGTTCTTC. Its protein is CASRHRGNSYNEQFF. The chain joins TRBV7-8 to TRBJ2-1, with D tentatively TRBD2 (6 bases). V lost 6 bases and J 0 bases, leaving 12 bases between the germline ends. The CDR3 is made up of 15 amino acids. CDR1 and CDR2 from the germline V gene are SGHVS and FQNEAQ.